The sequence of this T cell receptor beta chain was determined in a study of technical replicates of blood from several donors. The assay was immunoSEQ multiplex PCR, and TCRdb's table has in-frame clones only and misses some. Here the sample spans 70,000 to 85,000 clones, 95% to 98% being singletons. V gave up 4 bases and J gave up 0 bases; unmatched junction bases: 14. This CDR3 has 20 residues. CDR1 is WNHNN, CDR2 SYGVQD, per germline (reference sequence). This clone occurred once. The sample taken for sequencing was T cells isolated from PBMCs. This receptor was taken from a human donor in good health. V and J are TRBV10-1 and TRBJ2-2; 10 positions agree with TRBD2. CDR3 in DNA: TGCGCCAGCAGTGGCCCCTCCGTAGCGGGGGGTTTTCCGAACACCGGGGAGCTGTTTTTT. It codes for CASSGPSVAGGFPNTGELFF.